These 8 T cell receptor beta chains were sequenced from one sample in a study of beta chain features in type 1 diabetes. The entirety of the isolated RNA underwent reverse transcription, so expressed TCRB transcripts were sequenced. Measured with immunoSEQ multiplex PCR; TCRdb has only the in-frame clones, and not every one. Here the sample spans roughly 450,000 clones, approximately 15% being singletons. Input material: naive CD4+ T cells from blood. The source is a man aged 25-45 years in good health.

This clone showed up many times. The genes are TRBV2 and TRBJ2-1; D is ambiguous. This CDR3 comprises 12 residues. V lost 2 bases to trimming and J lost 9 bases, with 8 bases between them. CDR1 is SNHLY, CDR2 FYNNEI, per germline. The CDR3 coding sequence is TGTGCCAGCAGTGAATCCTCTCGTGAGCAGTTCTTC. Amino acid sequence: CASSESSREQFF.

This clone was seen a few times. This chain links TRBV2 with TRBJ2-1; D remains unclear. Germline CDR1 and CDR2: SNHLY and FYNNEI. The CDR3 contains 11 residues. The ends were cut back, 6 bases at V and 8 bases at J, with 8 bases in the middle. In nucleotides, the CDR3 is TGTGCCAGCAGGTTGTTTGATGAGCAGTTCTTC. Encoded protein: CASRLFDEQFF.

The J gene is TRBJ1-2, the V gene TRBV15; D gene unclear. Germline assignment: CDR1 LNHNV and CDR2 YYDKDF (reference sequence). The V end was cut by 1 base, the J end by 7 bases, with 10 bases between. There are 13 residues in the CDR3. The CDR3 coding sequence is TGTGCCACCAGCAGAGGTGCGGGGTCTGGCTACACCTTC. This sequence encodes CATSRGAGSGYTF.

The chain uses TRBV5-1 and TRBJ2-1; tentative D call: TRBD2 (6 bases). CDR3 length: 15 residues. The V gene lost 4 bases and the J gene lost 0 bases, with 11 bases spanning the gap. Germline assignment: CDR1 SGHRS and CDR2 YFSETQ. The CDR3 loop is CASSGRTSSYNEQFF. DNA of the CDR3: TGCGCCAGCAGCGGGAGGACGAGCTCCTACAATGAGCAGTTCTTC.

This clone came up a few times. The rearrangement uses TRBV7-2 and TRBJ2-5; 11 nucleotides match TRBD2. CDR3 length: 16 residues. Trimming at V came to 5 bases and at J to 2 bases, leaving 7 bases not matched to a gene. The germline V gene has CDR1 SGHTA and CDR2 FQGNSA. For the CDR3, the DNA is TGTGCCAGCAGCGTCTCTCTAGCGGGGGGACAAGAGACCCAGTACTTC. Residues: CASSVSLAGGQETQYF.

This chain connects TRBV7-9 to TRBJ1-2; 10 positions agree with TRBD1. CDR3 size: 14 residues. The germline CDR1 and CDR2 sequences are SEHNR and FQNEAQ (reference sequence). J was trimmed by 7 bases and V by 8 bases; bases with no gene match: 10. CDR3 amino acids: CASSSGQGTGGYTF. CDR3 coding DNA: TGTGCCAGCTCCTCGGGACAGGGGACGGGTGGCTACACCTTC. Full variable domain (missing parts from reference TRBV7-9 and TRBJ1-2): DTGVSQNPRHKITKRGQNVTFRCDPISEHNRLYWYRQTLGQGPEFLTYFQNEAQLEKSRLLSDRFSAERPKGSFSTLEIQRTEQGDSAMYLCASSSGQGTGGYTFGSGTRLTVV.

The V call is TRBV18, the J call TRBJ2-7; TRBD1 might be the D (5 bases). The germline V gene has CDR1 KGHSH and CDR2 LQKENI. The CDR3 totals 12 residues. Trimming took off 3 bases at V and 6 bases at J, with 9 bases between the two ends. Here the CDR3 DNA reads TGTGCCAGCTCACCGTCCAGGGTCGAGCAGTACGTC. It codes for CASSPSRVEQYV.

In its sample, this clone was seen a few times. The CDR3 bases are TGTGCCAGCAGCCCCGGGACAGGGTGGAACACCATATATTTT. It yields the protein CASSPGTGWNTIYF. The chain uses TRBV7-2 and TRBJ1-3; 9 bases agree with TRBD1. V trimming: 5 bases; J trimming: 7 bases; junction bases outside the gene matches: 6. Germline V gives CDR1 SGHTA, CDR2 FQGNSA. The CDR3 spans 14 residues.